This T cell receptor beta chain was observed in a study of T cell responses to AZD1222 COVID-19 vaccine. Clones were read by immunoSEQ multiplex PCR, and TCRdb kept only the in-frame ones, dropping some. This sample carries 180,000 or so clones, 90% to 95% of them seen once, and the ten largest clones take 0.64%. As for this clone: The sample has other DNA sequences that encode this CDR3 too.

Germline CDR1 is LGHDT and CDR2 is YNNKEL (reference sequence). This CDR3 is 12 amino acids long. Trimming took 1 base from V and 4 from J, leaving 2 bases between them. The receptor's source is an adult in good health. V is TRBV3-1 (or the pseudogene TRBV3-2) and J is TRBJ1-3; D remains ambiguous. The sample consisted of peripheral blood, taken on day 0 of AZD1222 vaccination. The chain's CDR3 is CASSQVGNTIYF. The DNA of the CDR3 is TGTGCCAGCAGCCAAGTGGGAAACACCATATATTTT.